This is a list of T cell receptor beta chains from one sample in a study of T cells after yellow fever vaccination. TCRdb itself ran the 5' RACE reads through MiXCR, one entry per CDR3 protein. The table has 300,000 or so distinct CDR3 sequences, 10% to 15% seen once. The sequences come from CD4+ T cells sorted from PBMCs, collected 45 days after the yellow fever booster vaccination. The receptors shown here come from a man aged 25-45 years who received the YFV17D yellow fever vaccine. Each CDR3 is given with its conserved first and last residue. Each record gives: J gene, clone size, CDR3 length, V gene, D gene, CDR3 DNA, CDR3 protein. The D gene is left open where the match is weak. Clone size appears in some rows only: once, few, many, or a class for an expanded clone.

j_call: TRBJ2-4
clone_size: .
cdr3_length: 13
v_call: TRBV7-2
d_call: TRBD2
cdr3_nt: TGTGCCAGCAGCCCGGGACTAGCGGGCGCACCCTACTTC
cdr3_aa: CASSPGLAGAPYF

j_call: TRBJ1-6
clone_size: .
cdr3_length: 13
v_call: TRBV7-2
d_call: .
cdr3_nt: TGTGCCAGCAGCCAAAGTCTAGCCCCACCCCTCCACTTT
cdr3_aa: CASSQSLAPPLHF

j_call: TRBJ2-2
clone_size: few
cdr3_length: 14
v_call: TRBV5-5
d_call: .
cdr3_nt: TGTGCCAGCAGCTTGGAGGACTACACCGGGGAGCTGTTTTTT
cdr3_aa: CASSLEDYTGELFF

j_call: TRBJ2-5
clone_size: few
cdr3_length: 15
v_call: TRBV20-1
d_call: .
cdr3_nt: TGCAGTGCCACTCCGGGGTCTAATGACCAAGAGACCCAGTACTTC
cdr3_aa: CSATPGSNDQETQYF

j_call: TRBJ1-3
clone_size: .
cdr3_length: 14
v_call: TRBV20-1
d_call: .
cdr3_nt: TGCAGTGCTTCCAGGGTTGCGGCTGGAAACACCATATATTTT
cdr3_aa: CSASRVAAGNTIYF

j_call: TRBJ1-2
clone_size: many
cdr3_length: 15
v_call: TRBV5-1
d_call: TRBD1
cdr3_nt: TGCGCCAGCAGCATCGGACAGGGCCGAAGCTATGGCTACACCTTC
cdr3_aa: CASSIGQGRSYGYTF

j_call: TRBJ2-7
clone_size: .
cdr3_length: 13
v_call: TRBV20-1
d_call: .
cdr3_nt: TGCAGTGCTAGACGCTACACTTCCTACGAGCAGTACTTC
cdr3_aa: CSARRYTSYEQYF

j_call: TRBJ1-2
clone_size: .
cdr3_length: 13
v_call: TRBV10-3
d_call: .
cdr3_nt: TGTGCCATCAGTGACAGGGCCCCCTATGGCTACACCTTC
cdr3_aa: CAISDRAPYGYTF

j_call: TRBJ1-5
clone_size: few
cdr3_length: 12
v_call: TRBV24-1
d_call: .
cdr3_nt: TGTGCCACCAGTGATTTTCACGGGGATCAGCATTTT
cdr3_aa: CATSDFHGDQHF

j_call: TRBJ2-3
clone_size: .
cdr3_length: 19
v_call: TRBV18
d_call: .
cdr3_nt: TGTGCCAGCTCACCACCGCCCCCGGGTCGTCGGTCTAGCACAGATACGCAGTATTTT
cdr3_aa: CASSPPPPGRRSSTDTQYF

j_call: TRBJ1-5
clone_size: few
cdr3_length: 14
v_call: TRBV20-1
d_call: TRBD1
cdr3_nt: TGCAGTGCTGCCCCAACAGGGGGGAATCAGCCCCAGCATTTT
cdr3_aa: CSAAPTGGNQPQHF

j_call: TRBJ2-5
clone_size: few
cdr3_length: 14
v_call: TRBV5-1
d_call: .
cdr3_nt: TGCGCCAGCAGCAAGACCGCTACCCAGGAGACCCAGTACTTC
cdr3_aa: CASSKTATQETQYF

j_call: TRBJ2-1
clone_size: .
cdr3_length: 8
v_call: TRBV7-9
d_call: .
cdr3_nt: TGTGCCAGCAGCTTAGGACTCTTC
cdr3_aa: CASSLGLF

j_call: TRBJ2-3
clone_size: .
cdr3_length: 13
v_call: TRBV12-3/TRBV12-4
d_call: .
cdr3_nt: TGTGCCAGCTCCTGGGGGGAGCGAGATACGCAGTATTTT
cdr3_aa: CASSWGERDTQYF